The 18 T cell receptor beta chains given below trace back to one sample, sequenced in a study of blood T cell repertoires in COVID-19. Sequencing used immunoSEQ multiplex PCR; TCRdb keeps in-frame clones, though not all of them. Of 250,000 to 300,000 clones listed, around 87% are singletons. Sequencing was done on a sample of peripheral blood. The receptors derive from a woman aged 50 to 65 who had recovered from COVID-19.

The chain is built from TRBV11-2 and TRBJ2-7; a possible D gene is TRBD2 (6 bases). Trimming removed 5 bases at V and 1 base at J, with 15 bases between. Germline assignment: CDR1 SGHAT and CDR2 FQNNGV. CDR3 length: 15 amino acids. The CDR3 spells CASSPSWGGSYEQYF. CDR3 sequence (DNA): TGTGCCAGCAGCCCCTCCTGGGGAGGATCCTACGAGCAGTACTTC.

The chain uses TRBV4-1 and TRBJ2-7, with unresolved D. The CDR3 is made up of 16 amino acids. Germline V CDR1 and CDR2: MGHRA, YSYEKL. The ends were cut back, 0 bases at V and 0 bases at J, with 12 bases in the middle. The CDR3 protein is CASSQEGTLYSYEQYF. For the CDR3, the DNA is TGCGCCAGCAGCCAAGAGGGCACGCTGTACTCCTACGAGCAGTACTTC.

This chain links TRBV4-3 with TRBJ2-2; 11 bases line up with TRBD2. Germline V gene lookup returns CDR1 LGHNA and CDR2 YSLEER. The CDR3 length is 18 residues. J lost 3 bases, V lost 0 bases, and 6 bases had no gene match. The CDR3: CASSQDQASGRYTGELFF. For the CDR3, the DNA is TGCGCCAGCAGCCAAGATCAAGCTAGCGGGAGGTACACCGGGGAGCTGTTTTTT.

The gene calls are TRBV5-4 and TRBJ2-5; 7 nucleotides line up with TRBD2. Germline CDR1 SGHNT, CDR2 YYREEE (reference sequence). The CDR3 spans 15 residues. The V and J ends lost 4 bases and 0 bases, in that order; junction bases with no gene match: 6. The CDR3 DNA sequence: TGTGCCAGCAGCACACCCCTAGCGGACCAAGAGACCCAGTACTTC. It translates to CASSTPLADQETQYF.

The gene calls are TRBV9 and TRBJ2-2; D remains unclear. This CDR3 contains 14 residues. Germline V gene sequence: CDR1 SGDLS, CDR2 YYNGEE. Between the trimmed V and J ends, which lost 3 bases and 2 bases, there was a span of 8 bases. CDR3 sequence reads: CASSARINTGELFF. The CDR3, as DNA: TGTGCCAGCAGCGCCAGAATTAACACCGGGGAGCTGTTTTTT.

The genes are TRBV19 and TRBJ2-3; 11 nucleotides agree with TRBD2. The ends lost 3 bases at V and 2 bases at J; junction bases unmatched: 4. The length of the CDR3 is 16 residues. Germline assignment: CDR1 LNHDA and CDR2 SQIVND (reference sequence). For the CDR3, the DNA is TGTGCCAGTAGTATCCAGACTAGCGGGGCCACAGATACGCAGTATTTT. Translated: CASSIQTSGATDTQYF.

The rearrangement uses TRBV20-1 and TRBJ1-4; D perhaps matches TRBD1 (6 bases). V was clipped by 3 bases and J by 3 bases, with 20 bases between them. The CDR3 extends over 17 amino acids. Germline loops: CDR1 DFQATT, CDR2 SNEGSKA (reference sequence). Here the CDR3 DNA reads TGCAGTGCTAGTCGACGATGGGTTAAGGGGGCTAATGAAAAACTGTTTTTT. As protein: CSASRRWVKGANEKLFF.

This rearrangement joins TRBV3-1 (or the pseudogene TRBV3-2) to TRBJ2-2; 12 bases agree with TRBD2. The CDR3 spans 18 residues. V trimming: 4 bases; J trimming: 4 bases; junction bases outside the gene matches: 10. The germline V gene encodes CDR1 LGHDT and CDR2 YNNKEL (reference sequence). DNA for the CDR3: TGTGCCAGCAGCCGACGGGCTAGCGGGAGGGCGGGCACCGGGGAGCTGTTTTTT. Amino acid sequence: CASSRRASGRAGTGELFF.

This clone came up once. This chain joins TRBV27 and TRBJ2-7; 9 positions agree with TRBD1. Unmatched junction bases numbered 11, after V lost 3 bases and J lost 5 bases. There are 16 residues in the CDR3. Germline CDR1 is MNHEY and CDR2 is SMNVEV (reference sequence). The DNA for the CDR3 is TGTGCCAGCAGTTTCTCAACTGGGGACAGGGCTCACGAGCAGTACTTC. It yields the protein CASSFSTGDRAHEQYF.

This rearrangement joins TRBV19 to TRBJ2-1, with 8 bases fitting TRBD2. Germline V gene lookup returns CDR1 LNHDA and CDR2 SQIVND (reference sequence). J lost 0 bases, V lost 5 bases, and 6 bases had no gene match. The CDR3 runs 16 residues. The CDR3 spells CASSPTSGSSYNEQFF. For the CDR3, the DNA is TGTGCCAGTAGTCCTACTAGCGGTAGCTCCTACAATGAGCAGTTCTTC.

The rearrangement uses TRBV11-2 and TRBJ1-2; unclear D gene. The CDR3 runs 19 residues. The germline V gene has CDR1 SGHAT and CDR2 FQNNGV. Trimming removed 0 bases at V and 0 bases at J, with 20 bases between. CDR3 protein: CASSLDPPGLRRANYGYTF. The CDR3 nucleotides are TGTGCCAGCAGCTTAGATCCCCCGGGTCTTCGGAGGGCTAACTATGGCTACACCTTC.

This clone was found once. V is TRBV2 and J is TRBJ2-2, with 7 positions matching TRBD1. After removal of 5 bases from V and 4 bases from J, the junction contained 1 base not matched to a gene. Germline CDR1 is SNHLY and CDR2 is FYNNEI. This CDR3 region has 13 residues. The CDR3 sequence: CASSRQGTGELFF. The CDR3 DNA sequence: TGTGCCAGCAGTAGACAGGGCACCGGGGAGCTGTTTTTT.

This rearrangement joins TRBV12-3 or TRBV12-4 to TRBJ1-2, with D perhaps matching TRBD1 (6 bases). V lost 7 bases and J 9 bases, leaving 15 bases between the germline ends. CDR3 size: 12 residues. The CDR3 loop is CASTFQRGSYTF. The DNA for the CDR3 is TGTGCCAGCACTTTTCAAAGGGGGAGCTACACCTTC.

The chain combines TRBV7-2 with TRBJ1-5, with a tentative D call TRBD1 (5 bases). The CDR3 is 16 residues long. CDR1 is SGHTA, CDR2 FQGNSA, per germline. V gave up 1 base and J gave up 5 bases, with 15 bases separating them. CDR3 loop: CASSLGRARVDQPQHF. The CDR3 nucleotides read TGTGCCAGCAGCTTAGGGCGTGCCAGGGTGGATCAGCCCCAGCATTTT. Filled out from reference TRBV7-2 and TRBJ1-5, the complete variable domain reads GAGVSQSPSNKVTEKGKDVELRCDPISGHTALYWYRQSLGQGLEFLIYFQGNSAPDKSGLPSDRFSAERTGGSVSTLTIQRTQQEDSAVYLCASSLGRARVDQPQHFGDGTRLSIL.

V and J are TRBV6-6 and TRBJ1-5; 9 bases line up with TRBD1. Trimming took 6 bases from V and 6 from J; bases not matched to a gene: 6. In germline, CDR1 is MNHNY, CDR2 SVGAGI (reference sequence). This CDR3 spans 14 amino acids. CDR3 in DNA: TGTGCCAGCAGGCTACAGGGGGCAGGTCAGCCCCAGCATTTT. This codes for CASRLQGAGQPQHF.

To note about this clone: The junction departs from germline at one end; a sequencing error may be responsible. CDR3 sequence (DNA): TGCGCCAGCAGCGAAGAGTGGGGGAGGAATTCACCCCTCCACTTT. This codes for CASSEEWGRNSPLHF. The V call is TRBV4-1, the J call TRBJ1-6, with D possibly TRBD1 on 5 matching bases. The CDR3 covers 15 residues. Germline CDR1 reads MGHRA; CDR2 reads YSYEKL.

This chain joins TRBV5-8 and TRBJ1-1; 7 bases align to TRBD1. The CDR3 extends over 13 amino acids. The V gene end was trimmed by 3 bases and the J gene end by 5 bases; junction bases not matched to a gene: 4. The V gene's germline CDR1 is SGHTS and CDR2 YDEGEE. In DNA form, the CDR3 reads TGTGCCAGCAGCTCGGACAGGCGTACTGAAGCTTTCTTT. Protein sequence: CASSSDRRTEAFF.

This clone was picked up one time. V and J are TRBV4-3 and TRBJ2-3; TRBD2 is a possible D gene (6 bases). There are 15 residues in the CDR3. V lost 0 bases, J lost 5 bases, and 12 bases lay in between. The germline gives CDR1 LGHNA, CDR2 YSLEER. The CDR3 here is CASSQDRGTVDTQYF. CDR3 DNA sequence: TGCGCCAGCAGCCAAGATCGGGGGACGGTAGATACGCAGTATTTT.